This is a list of T cell receptor beta chains from one sample in a study of T cells in tuberculosis. TCRdb's table, derived via immunoSEQ multiplex PCR, lists solely in-frame clones and lacks some. Found here are 37,000 or so clones, 90% to 95% of them singletons; the top ten hold around 10%. The sample consisted of PBMCs. The receptors were sampled from a donor aged 5 to 30 with latent tuberculosis or without tuberculosis infection. Some clones in this sample may be carry-over from other donors' samples. Both conserved end residues are part of each CDR3. The order of the fields is V gene, D gene, J gene, clone size, CDR3 protein, CDR3 DNA. A D gene is named only where the DNA matches it firmly. Clone sizes are given selectively: once, few, many, or a class where the clone is expanded.

V gene: TRBV4-3; D gene: TRBD1; J gene: TRBJ1-2; clone size: NA; CDR3 protein: CASSQTTTGLNYGYTF; CDR3 DNA: TGCGCCAGCAGCCAAACTACGACAGGGCTGAACTATGGCTACACCTTC
V gene: TRBV5-6; D gene: NA; J gene: TRBJ1-1; clone size: NA; CDR3 protein: CASSLLFVRNTEAFF; CDR3 DNA: TGTGCCAGCAGCTTACTCTTCGTAAGGAACACTGAAGCTTTCTTT
V gene: TRBV5-4; D gene: NA; J gene: TRBJ2-7; clone size: NA; CDR3 protein: CASRQGLGGRGAYEQYF; CDR3 DNA: TGTGCCAGCAGGCAAGGCCTAGGGGGCAGGGGGGCCTACGAGCAGTACTTC
V gene: TRBV4-3; D gene: TRBD1; J gene: TRBJ1-1; clone size: once; CDR3 protein: CASSHRGLGPEAFF; CDR3 DNA: TGCGCCAGCAGTCATAGGGGGCTTGGCCCTGAAGCTTTCTTT
V gene: TRBV2; D gene: TRBD1; J gene: TRBJ1-2; clone size: NA; CDR3 protein: CASRTGQGDRYTF; CDR3 DNA: TGTGCCAGCAGGACTGGACAGGGGGACCGCTACACCTTC
V gene: TRBV6-5; D gene: TRBD1; J gene: TRBJ1-4; clone size: NA; CDR3 protein: CASRHRGASEKLFF; CDR3 DNA: TGTGCCAGCAGGCACAGGGGCGCGAGTGAAAAACTGTTTTTT
V gene: TRBV29-1; D gene: TRBD2; J gene: TRBJ2-3; clone size: NA; CDR3 protein: CSAPLGPSGGARTDTQYF; CDR3 DNA: TGCAGCGCCCCCCTAGGGCCTAGCGGGGGGGCCCGCACAGATACGCAGTATTTT
V gene: TRBV27; D gene: TRBD1; J gene: TRBJ1-1; clone size: NA; CDR3 protein: CASSGFGTGATEAFF; CDR3 DNA: TGTGCCAGCAGCGGGTTCGGGACAGGGGCCACTGAAGCTTTCTTT
V gene: TRBV7-6; D gene: TRBD2; J gene: TRBJ2-7; clone size: NA; CDR3 protein: CASSFGGGKEQYF; CDR3 DNA: TGTGCCAGCAGCTTCGGCGGGGGGAAGGAGCAGTACTTC
V gene: TRBV5-1; D gene: NA; J gene: TRBJ1-1; clone size: NA; CDR3 protein: CASSLTGQDTEAFF; CDR3 DNA: TGCGCCAGCAGCTTGACAGGGCAGGACACTGAAGCTTTCTTT
V gene: TRBV4-3; D gene: TRBD1; J gene: TRBJ1-2; clone size: NA; CDR3 protein: CASSPGGLNYGYTF; CDR3 DNA: TGCGCCAGCAGCCCAGGGGGCCTGAACTATGGCTACACCTTC
V gene: TRBV12-5; D gene: TRBD2; J gene: TRBJ2-1; clone size: NA; CDR3 protein: CASGSPVAGNNEQFF; CDR3 DNA: TGTGCTAGTGGTTCCCCAGTAGCGGGGAACAATGAGCAGTTCTTC
V gene: TRBV7-2; D gene: NA; J gene: TRBJ1-2; clone size: NA; CDR3 protein: CASSLATQSGYTF; CDR3 DNA: TGTGCCAGCAGCTTAGCGACTCAGAGTGGCTACACCTTC
V gene: TRBV7-6; D gene: TRBD2; J gene: TRBJ2-1; clone size: NA; CDR3 protein: CASSPLAGWRNEQFF; CDR3 DNA: TGTGCCAGCAGCCCCCTAGCGGGGTGGCGCAATGAGCAGTTCTTC
V gene: TRBV5-1; D gene: NA; J gene: TRBJ1-1; clone size: NA; CDR3 protein: CASSLDQNTEAFF; CDR3 DNA: TGCGCCAGCAGCTTGGATCAAAACACTGAAGCTTTCTTT
V gene: TRBV27; D gene: TRBD1; J gene: TRBJ1-1; clone size: NA; CDR3 protein: CASSFRTGAPTAEAFF; CDR3 DNA: TGTGCCAGCAGTTTCAGGACAGGGGCGCCCACAGCTGAAGCTTTCTTT
V gene: TRBV15; D gene: TRBD1; J gene: TRBJ1-1; clone size: NA; CDR3 protein: CATSRDAQGGAEAFF; CDR3 DNA: TGTGCCACCAGCAGAGATGCTCAGGGGGGCGCTGAAGCTTTCTTT
V gene: TRBV19; D gene: NA; J gene: TRBJ1-2; clone size: NA; CDR3 protein: CASCGQPPHYGYTF; CDR3 DNA: TGTGCCAGCTGTGGACAGCCCCCTCACTATGGCTACACCTTC
V gene: TRBV15; D gene: TRBD1; J gene: TRBJ1-6; clone size: NA; CDR3 protein: CATSDQGDNSPLHF; CDR3 DNA: TGTGCCACCAGCGATCAGGGGGATAATTCACCCCTCCACTTT
V gene: TRBV6-5; D gene: NA; J gene: TRBJ1-1; clone size: NA; CDR3 protein: CASSVPGGWPSEAFF; CDR3 DNA: TGTGCCAGCAGTGTACCGGGCGGGTGGCCCTCTGAAGCTTTCTTT
V gene: TRBV30; D gene: TRBD1; J gene: TRBJ2-3; clone size: NA; CDR3 protein: CAWKQGEFDTQYF; CDR3 DNA: TGTGCCTGGAAACAGGGGGAGTTCGATACGCAGTATTTT
V gene: TRBV9; D gene: NA; J gene: TRBJ1-3; clone size: once; CDR3 protein: CASTTGQGVGNTIYF; CDR3 DNA: TGTGCCAGCACCACCGGGCAAGGGGTGGGAAACACCATATATTTT
V gene: TRBV25-1; D gene: NA; J gene: TRBJ1-6; clone size: NA; CDR3 protein: CASRHRDDSPLHF; CDR3 DNA: TGTGCCAGCAGACACAGGGATGATTCACCCCTCCACTTT
V gene: TRBV11-2; D gene: TRBD1; J gene: TRBJ1-1; clone size: NA; CDR3 protein: CASRPLQGKGTEAFF; CDR3 DNA: TGTGCCAGCAGGCCCCTACAGGGGAAGGGCACTGAAGCTTTCTTT
V gene: TRBV18; D gene: NA; J gene: TRBJ1-6; clone size: NA; CDR3 protein: CASSLDSYNSPLHF; CDR3 DNA: TGTGCCAGCTCACTGGACAGTTATAATTCACCCCTCCACTTT